This passage covers 16 T cell receptor beta chains from one sample sequenced in a study of T cells expressing NK-cell markers. TCRdb reanalyzed the 5' RACE reads and collapses them to one entry per CDR3 protein, without DNA. There are around 550,000 distinct CDR3 sequences in the sample, with roughly 3.5% held by the top ten. Sequenced material: blood T cells: a sorted CD56 or NKG2C T cell subset, CD4+ or CD8+ T cells, or bulk PBMC T cells (not recorded which). The source is a man aged 18 to 30 in good health.

The rearrangement uses TRBV5-1 and TRBJ1-2. CDR1 SGHRS and CDR2 YFSETQ come from the germline V gene. CDR3 length: 16 amino acids. CDR3 protein: CASSSGVAKTNYGYTF. Full variable domain (outside the CDR3, taken from reference TRBV5-1 and TRBJ1-2): KAGVTQTPRYLIKTRGQQVTLSCSPISGHRSVSWYQQTPGQGLQFLFEYFSETQRNKGNFPGRFSGRQFSNSRSEMNVSTLELGDSALYLCASSSGVAKTNYGYTFGSGTRLTVV.

The rearrangement uses TRBV7-9 and TRBJ1-2; lacking DNA, the TRBD1 call made by TCRdb goes unchecked. This CDR3 has 15 residues. From germline, CDR1 is SEHNR and CDR2 FQNEAQ (reference sequence). CDR3 sequence reads: CASSLTDQGAYGYTF.

The gene calls are TRBV7-9 and TRBJ2-2. Germline V gene data show CDR1 as SEHNR and CDR2 as FQNEAQ (reference sequence). This CDR3 is built from 14 residues. The CDR3 loop reads CASSLVLNTGELFF.

The V and J genes are TRBV12-3 or TRBV12-4 and TRBJ2-2; TCRdb gives TRBD1 as the D gene, but with no DNA this cannot be confirmed. The CDR3 extends over 15 amino acids. CDR3 protein: CASSSNDRNTGELFF.

The chain couples TRBV14 to TRBJ2-7. The CDR3 sequence is 15 residues long. Germline-derived CDR1 and CDR2 are SGHDN and FVKESK. This CDR3 reads CASSQGGLESYEQYF.

This chain uses TRBV12-3 or TRBV12-4 with TRBJ2-3; TCRdb lists TRBD2, though no DNA is available to test this call. This CDR3 is 18 amino acids long. CDR3 sequence: CASSLAASGRGVADTQYF.

V usage is TRBV20-1 and J usage is TRBJ2-7; absent DNA, TCRdb's TRBD1 call cannot be checked. The CDR3 is 13 residues long. Germline CDR1 DFQATT, CDR2 SNEGSKA (reference sequence). The CDR3 reads CSAARQGVNEQYF.

The chain recombines TRBV7-6 with TRBJ2-5; the D gene TCRdb calls, TRBD1, cannot be checked with no DNA. This CDR3 has 15 residues. Germline V gene data show CDR1 as SGHVS and CDR2 as FNYEAQ. CDR3 in amino acids: CASSPLTGGVETQYF. The full variable domain, in which reference TRBV7-6 and TRBJ2-5 provide the parts outside the CDR3, is GAGVSQSPRYKVTKRGQDVALRCDPISGHVSLYWYRQALGQGPEFLTYFNYEAQQDKSGLPNDRFSAERPEGSISTLTIQRTEQRDSAMYRCASSPLTGGVETQYFGPGTRLLVL.

The chain joins TRBV11-3 to TRBJ2-2; TCRdb designates TRBD1, a call that cannot be tested without DNA. This CDR3 is 17 amino acids long. Germline lookup yields CDR1 SGHNT and CDR2 YENEEA. The CDR3 reads CASSFLGAGPITGELFF.

This chain uses TRBV4-1 with TRBJ2-1; the TCRdb call, TRBD2, lacks DNA for checking. CDR1 and CDR2 (germline): MGHRA, YSYEKL. The CDR3 runs to 18 residues. The CDR3 sequence is CASSQVDPGTSGRVEQFF.

The chain joins TRBV5-1 to TRBJ2-3; TCRdb's assignment of TRBD2 cannot be checked, as there is no DNA. CDR1 SGHRS and CDR2 YFSETQ come from the germline V gene. The CDR3 loop spans 14 amino acids. CDR3 sequence: CASRWLEDTDTQYF.

This chain uses TRBV27 with TRBJ2-7; there is no DNA to check the TCRdb D call of TRBD2. Germline V gene sequence: CDR1 MNHEY, CDR2 SMNVEV (reference sequence). This CDR3 is 14 amino acids long. The CDR3 protein is CASSSPAGGSEQYF.

V usage is TRBV10-3 and J usage is TRBJ2-4; TCRdb outputs TRBD1, but without DNA this stays unchecked. Germline CDR1 and CDR2: ENHRY and SYGVKD. The CDR3 runs 16 residues. CDR3 amino acids: CAISESGTPDRNIQYF.

The rearrangement joins TRBV20-1 to TRBJ1-6; the D call of TRBD1 rests on TCRdb alone, since no DNA is present to check it. The germline CDR1 and CDR2 sequences are DFQATT and SNEGSKA (reference sequence). This CDR3 has 16 residues. The CDR3 here is CSARPIGTGDNSPLHF.

This chain connects TRBV11-2 to TRBJ2-1; the D call from TCRdb, TRBD1, cannot be confirmed without DNA. Per germline, CDR1 SGHAT and CDR2 FQNNGV. The CDR3 runs to 14 residues. The CDR3 spells CASSLEGVSNEQFF. Drawing the rest from reference TRBV11-2 and TRBJ2-1, the complete variable domain is EAGVAQSPRYKIIEKRQSVAFWCNPISGHATLYWYQQILGQGPKLLIQFQNNGVVDDSQLPKDRFSAERLKGVDSTLKIQPAKLEDSAVYLCASSLEGVSNEQFFGPGTRLTVL.

J is TRBJ1-1 and V is TRBV28; TCRdb returns TRBD1, unconfirmable since there is no DNA. From germline, CDR1 is MDHEN and CDR2 SYDVKM. CDR3 size: 16 residues. The CDR3 here is CASSPPPGALNTEAFF.